This is a list of T cell receptor beta chains from one sample in a study of T cell responses to AZD1222 COVID-19 vaccine. Produced via immunoSEQ multiplex PCR; TCRdb's table is partial and in-frame only. The table records 160,000 or so clones, 92% of them present only once. The sequencing here drew on peripheral blood, taken 28 days after the second AZD1222 dose. The receptor source for this set is an adult who received the AZD1222 COVID-19 vaccine. The CDR3 runs from the conserved cysteine through the conserved F or W. D genes are given only for firm matches. Some rows have no size entry. The others give once, few or many, or a class for an expanded clone.

DNA	CDR3	D	J	V	size
TGTGCCATCAGTACCCTCGGGCCCCCGGGCCAAGAGACCCAGTACTTC	CAISTLGPPGQETQYF	.	TRBJ2-5	TRBV10-3	.
TGTGCCAGCAGCCAAGGGCAGCGGGGGGGCCGAGGCGAGACCCAGTACTTC	CASSQGQRGGRGETQYF	TRBD2	TRBJ2-5	TRBV3-1/TRBV3-2	.
TGTGCCAGCAGCGGCAGGGTGGCCCCCTACGAGCAGTACTTC	CASSGRVAPYEQYF	.	TRBJ2-7	TRBV11-2	.
TGCGCCAGCAGCCAACCGGGATTAAATAACTACGAGCAGTACTTC	CASSQPGLNNYEQYF	.	TRBJ2-7	TRBV4-1	few
TGTGCCAGCAGCTTATCTCCACAGGGAGGAACCTTC	CASSLSPQGGTF	.	TRBJ1-2	TRBV7-9	once
TGTGCCAGCAGCGCATCCCCCGCAGGGATCTACGAGCAGTACTTC	CASSASPAGIYEQYF	.	TRBJ2-7	TRBV9	.
TGCGCCAGCAGCTTCCTAGCGGGGGGTTCCTACGAGCAGTACTTC	CASSFLAGGSYEQYF	TRBD2	TRBJ2-7	TRBV5-1	once
TGCGCCAGCAACCAACTACAGGGGGCTGATGGCTACACCTTC	CASNQLQGADGYTF	TRBD1	TRBJ1-2	TRBV5-1	.
TGTGCCACCAGCTTACAGGGAAAAAGGCAGACCCAGTACTTC	CATSLQGKRQTQYF	.	TRBJ2-5	TRBV15	.
TGTGCCTGGAGCTTGAATTACAATGAGCAGTTCTTC	CAWSLNYNEQFF	.	TRBJ2-1	TRBV30	.
TGTGCCAGCAGTTACGGGGGGCTGTTGACCGGGGAGCTGTTTTTT	CASSYGGLLTGELFF	.	TRBJ2-2	TRBV6-5	once
TGTGCCAGTAGTATGAGTCGGATCTATGGCTACACCTTC	CASSMSRIYGYTF	.	TRBJ1-2	TRBV19	.
TGTGCCAGCAGTGAAGCGACAGGGACTAATTCACCCCTCCACTTT	CASSEATGTNSPLHF	TRBD1	TRBJ1-6	TRBV6-1	.
TGTGCCAGCAGCCTCTTCTTAGGCAGGGAGAGATGGGTTCAGCCCCAGCATTTT	CASSLFLGRERWVQPQHF	.	TRBJ1-5	TRBV4-2	.
TGTGCCAGCAGGTCACAGGGAGGGACTGAAGCTTTCTTT	CASRSQGGTEAFF	.	TRBJ1-1	TRBV12-3/TRBV12-4	.
TGTGCCAGCAACTCGGAAGGGAGCAATCAGCCCCAGCATTTT	CASNSEGSNQPQHF	.	TRBJ1-5	TRBV2	.
TGTGCCAGCAGTAACAACCGGGACTCAAGGGGGGATACGCAGTATTTT	CASSNNRDSRGDTQYF	.	TRBJ2-3	TRBV9	.
TGCGCCAGCAGTCAATCGATAACAGGGGGCCGAAGCACTGAAGCTTTCTTT	CASSQSITGGRSTEAFF	TRBD1	TRBJ1-1	TRBV23-1	.
TGTGCCAGCAGCGTAGGGACTAGCGGGAACACCGGGGAGCTGTTTTTT	CASSVGTSGNTGELFF	TRBD2	TRBJ2-2	TRBV9	.
TGTGCCAGCACGGCTAGCGGATACAATGAGCAGTTCTTC	CASTASGYNEQFF	TRBD2	TRBJ2-1	TRBV2	.
TGTGCCAGCAGCCCAAGCCAGGGGGCGGGCTATGGCTACACCTTC	CASSPSQGAGYGYTF	TRBD1	TRBJ1-2	TRBV7-2	.
TGTGCCAGCAGTGATAGGTCCCCGGGACTCATAGGGAACACTGAAGCTTTCTTT	CASSDRSPGLIGNTEAFF	.	TRBJ1-1	TRBV6-1	.
TGCGCCAGCAGCCAAGATCTAAAGCTAGCGGGGGCTGCGTACCAAGAGACCCAGTACTTC	CASSQDLKLAGAAYQETQYF	TRBD2	TRBJ2-5	TRBV4-1	once
TGCGCCAGCAGCCTTGACAGAGAAGGGCCCCAGCATTTT	CASSLDREGPQHF	.	TRBJ1-5	TRBV4-1	few
TGTGCCAGCAGCTTGTGGAACTACAATGAGCAGTTCTTC	CASSLWNYNEQFF	.	TRBJ2-1	TRBV5-8	.
TGTGCCAGCAGCTGGGACGGGGGGATGCCCCAGCATTTT	CASSWDGGMPQHF	.	TRBJ1-5	TRBV11-2	.
TGTGCCAGCAGCTTAGTTTTTCGGGCACGACCAGGCGAGCAGTACTTC	CASSLVFRARPGEQYF	.	TRBJ2-7	TRBV11-2	.
TGTGCCAGCAGACTAGCGGGGGCAAGCACAGATACGCAGTATTTT	CASRLAGASTDTQYF	TRBD2	TRBJ2-3	TRBV27	.
TGTGCCAGCAGTCCCCTCGGGACAGAAGTATACACAGATACGCAGTATTTT	CASSPLGTEVYTDTQYF	TRBD1	TRBJ2-3	TRBV6-6	.
TGTGCCAGCTCACCAAAGGCGGGAGGCATGAACACTGAAGCTTTCTTT	CASSPKAGGMNTEAFF	.	TRBJ1-1	TRBV18	.
TGTGCCAGCAGCGTCTTAGGGGGCACTAATGAAAAACTGTTTTTT	CASSVLGGTNEKLFF	TRBD1	TRBJ1-4	TRBV9	.
TGTGCCATCAGACGGGACAGGACGAACACTGAAGCTTTCTTT	CAIRRDRTNTEAFF	TRBD1	TRBJ1-1	TRBV10-3	once
TGCAGCGTTCGGGGGCGAATCACTGAAGCTTTCTTT	CSVRGRITEAFF	.	TRBJ1-1	TRBV29-1	.
TGTGCCAGTAGCGACCCTACAGGGGTATCGGTTGAAAAACTGTTTTTT	CASSDPTGVSVEKLFF	TRBD1	TRBJ1-4	TRBV19	.
TGCGCCAGCAGTGCCGGACAGGGGGACGTTTTCGAGCAGTACTTC	CASSAGQGDVFEQYF	TRBD1	TRBJ2-7	TRBV10-2	.
TGTGCCAGCAGCTTATCCCGACAGGCCCGGGGACAGCCCCAGCATTTT	CASSLSRQARGQPQHF	.	TRBJ1-5	TRBV11-2	.
TGCGCCAGCAGCTTGGTCGGGCCCAATTCACCCCTCCACTTT	CASSLVGPNSPLHF	.	TRBJ1-6	TRBV5-1	once
TGTGCCAGCAGCCGGGGGGCGGGGGACACAGATACGCAGTATTTT	CASSRGAGDTDTQYF	.	TRBJ2-3	TRBV5-4	.
TGTGCCAGCAGTTACTCCGGGCAGGGGGAACTCTATGGCTACACCTTC	CASSYSGQGELYGYTF	TRBD1	TRBJ1-2	TRBV6-6	.
TGCGCCAGCAGCTCCGGGACAGGGCCCTACTCGTTTTTTTTT	CASSSGTGPYSFFF	TRBD1	TRBJ1-5	TRBV5-1	.
TGTGCCAGTGGGTCCAATCAGCCCCAGCATTTT	CASGSNQPQHF	.	TRBJ1-5	TRBV19	.